Shown below are 30 T cell receptor beta chains from a single sample sequenced in a study of neoadjuvant anti-PD-1 for oral cavity cancer. Libraries were prepared by immunoSEQ multiplex PCR; TCRdb keeps only in-frame clonotypes and omits some of them. The data contain about 14,000 clones, 70% to 75% of them singletons. Sequencing used PBMCs, obtained before nivolumab (anti-PD-1) treatment. Source of these receptors: a person between 40 and 85 years old with oral cavity squamous cell carcinoma.

The chain uses TRBV5-5 and TRBJ1-1; 7 bases match TRBD1. The CDR3 is made up of 14 amino acids. V shed 0 bases, J shed 5 bases, and the junction held 4 bases outside the gene matches. Germline-derived CDR1 and CDR2 are SGHKS and YYEKEE (reference sequence). CDR3 amino acids: CASSLGQGKTEAFF. CDR3 sequence (DNA): TGTGCCAGCAGCTTGGGACAGGGAAAGACTGAAGCTTTCTTT.

The V and J genes are TRBV2 and TRBJ1-5, with TRBD1 matching 7 bases. The CDR3 contains 15 residues. Trimming removed 0 bases from V and 4 bases from J; junction bases left unmatched: 3. Germline values: CDR1 SNHLY, CDR2 FYNNEI. The CDR3, as DNA: TGTGCCAGCAGTGAAGCGAGGACAGGTAATCAGCCCCAGCATTTT. It is translated as CASSEARTGNQPQHF. The full variable domain, completed using reference TRBV2 and TRBJ1-5, is EPEVTQTPSHQVTQMGQEVILRCVPISNHLYFYWYRQILGQKVEFLVSFYNNEISEKSEIFDDQFSVERPDGSNFTLKIRSTKLEDSAMYFCASSEARTGNQPQHFGDGTRLSIL.

This clone was counted a few times. The rearrangement uses TRBV6-4 and TRBJ2-2; no reliable D call. This CDR3 is 13 amino acids long. Per the germline V gene, CDR1 is MRHNA and CDR2 is SNTAGT. V gave up 6 bases and J gave up 0 bases, with 5 bases separating them. As DNA, the CDR3 is TGTGCCAGCAGCGCAGCGAACACCGGGGAGCTGTTTTTT. Translation gives CASSAANTGELFF.

The V call is TRBV4-2, the J call TRBJ2-7; TRBD2 matches at 9 bases. This CDR3 spans 16 amino acids. Germline-derived CDR1 and CDR2 are LGHNA and YNFKEQ. V shed 0 bases, J shed 6 bases, and the junction held 9 bases outside the gene matches. DNA of the CDR3: TGTGCCAGCAGCCAAGATGAGGCGGGGGGGCCGGGCGAGCAGTACTTC. Encoded protein: CASSQDEAGGPGEQYF.

The V and J genes are TRBV27 and TRBJ2-7; D might be TRBD2 (6 bases). The CDR3 is 16 residues long. The V end lost 2 bases, the J end lost 5 bases, and 19 bases lay between the germline ends. The germline V gene has CDR1 MNHEY and CDR2 SMNVEV (reference sequence). CDR3 protein: CASSLGGRDFYDEQYF. DNA for the CDR3: TGTGCCAGCAGTTTAGGGGGACGGGACTTCTATGACGAGCAGTACTTC.

The V gene is TRBV15, the J gene TRBJ2-7; possibly TRBD1 for D (6 bases). The V end was cut by 0 bases, the J end by 1 base, with 16 bases between. Germline CDR1 is LNHNV and CDR2 is YYDKDF (reference sequence). This CDR3 region has 17 residues. CDR3 coding DNA: TGTGCCACCAGCAGAGATCCGGACCCCACAGGGTCCTACGAGCAGTACTTC. This sequence encodes CATSRDPDPTGSYEQYF.

This rearrangement joins TRBV30 to TRBJ1-4, with 7 bases matching TRBD1. Per germline, CDR1 GTSNPN and CDR2 SVGIG (reference sequence). This CDR3 is built from 15 residues. Unmatched junction bases numbered 11, after V lost 5 bases and J lost 5 bases. The CDR3 loop is CAWAQGQAANEKLFF. The CDR3 nucleotides read TGTGCCTGGGCTCAAGGACAGGCCGCGAATGAAAAACTGTTTTTT.

The chain recombines TRBV4-1 with TRBJ2-1; D is possibly TRBD2 (6 bases). The CDR3 extends over 15 amino acids. Between the trimmed V and J ends, which lost 2 bases and 6 bases, there was a span of 14 bases. Germline V gene sequence: CDR1 MGHRA, CDR2 YSYEKL. The CDR3 DNA sequence: TGCGCCAGCAGCCAACTTGGACTAATATTCAATGAGCAGTTCTTC. Translated: CASSQLGLIFNEQFF.

This chain connects TRBV27 to TRBJ2-7; TRBD2 agrees at 8 bases. Germline V gives CDR1 MNHEY, CDR2 SMNVEV (reference sequence). After removal of 6 bases from V and 1 base from J, the junction contained 8 bases not matched to a gene. The CDR3 consists of 15 residues. The CDR3 loop is CASSWGLDTSYEQYF. The CDR3 bases are TGTGCCAGCAGCTGGGGACTAGACACTTCCTACGAGCAGTACTTC.

V and J are TRBV27 and TRBJ2-2; TRBD2 matches 7 bases. CDR3 size: 16 residues. V lost 4 bases, J lost 4 bases, and 9 bases stayed unmatched. The V gene's germline CDR1 is MNHEY and CDR2 SMNVEV (reference sequence). The CDR3 DNA sequence: TGTGCCAGCAGTTCCCGGGGGGATAGCGGCACCGGGGAGCTGTTTTTT. It yields the protein CASSSRGDSGTGELFF.

The chain is built from TRBV6-6 and TRBJ1-6, with 7 bases fitting TRBD1. This CDR3 is 14 amino acids long. Germline values: CDR1 MNHNY, CDR2 SVGAGI (reference sequence). The V gene end was trimmed by 5 bases and the J gene end by 6 bases; junction bases not matched to a gene: 4. CDR3 DNA: TGTGCCAGCAGTCCGACAGGGCCTAATTCACCCCTCCACTTT. It encodes CASSPTGPNSPLHF.

The V gene is TRBV7-3, the J gene TRBJ2-3; 10 bases fit TRBD2. After removal of 5 bases from V and 1 base from J, the junction contained 6 bases not matched to a gene. CDR1 and CDR2 (germline): SGHTA, FQGTGA. The CDR3 covers 16 residues. CDR3 in amino acids: CASSGIAGGRTDTQYF. The DNA for the CDR3 is TGTGCCAGCAGCGGAATAGCGGGGGGACGCACAGATACGCAGTATTTT.

The CDR3 DNA sequence: TGTGCCAGCAGCCGTACCGGGGGGTGGGCTTTCTTT. As protein: CASSRTGGWAFF. The V gene is TRBV6-5, the J gene TRBJ1-1, with D possibly matching TRBD1 (5 bases). This CDR3 has 12 amino acids. V was cut by 6 bases and J by 11 bases, with 16 bases left in between. CDR1 is MNHEY and CDR2 is SVGAGI in the germline V gene.

The rearrangement links TRBV30 to TRBJ2-5, with 8 positions matching TRBD2. Germline CDR1 GTSNPN, CDR2 SVGIG (reference sequence). V dropped 3 bases and J dropped 5; count of bases not matched to a gene: 17. CDR3 size: 17 residues. This CDR3 is CAWRSPRSGRGSETQYF. CDR3 bases: TGTGCCTGGAGGAGCCCACGAAGCGGGAGAGGGTCGGAGACCCAGTACTTC. Based on the CDR3 plus reference TRBV30 and TRBJ2-5, the full variable domain is SQTIHQWPATLVQPVGSPLSLECTVEGTSNPNLYWYRQAAGRGLQLLFYSVGIGQISSEVPQNLSASRPQDRQFILSSKKLLLSDSGFYLCAWRSPRSGRGSETQYFGPGTRLLVL.

This chain links TRBV28 with TRBJ2-4; perhaps D is TRBD1 or TRBD2 (5 bases each). There are 14 residues in the CDR3. In germline, CDR1 is MDHEN, CDR2 SYDVKM. Between the trimmed V and J ends, which lost 7 bases and 0 bases, there was a span of 10 bases. The DNA of the CDR3 is TGTGCCAGCAAGAGGGGCCTAGCCAAAAACATTCAGTACTTC. It translates to CASKRGLAKNIQYF.

The CDR3 coding sequence is TGCGCCAGCAGCTCCCCGGGGGCGTCTGCCAATGAGCAGTTCTTC. Translated: CASSSPGASANEQFF. The V and J genes are TRBV5-1 and TRBJ2-1; D is possibly TRBD1 or TRBD2 (6 bases each). The CDR3 is made up of 15 amino acids. CDR1 and CDR2 from the germline V gene are SGHRS and YFSETQ. V was clipped by 3 bases and J by 6 bases, with 16 bases between them.

This sequence joins TRBV10-3 and TRBJ1-5; 7 positions agree with TRBD1. Germline V CDR1 and CDR2: ENHRY, SYGVKD. V gave up 6 bases and J gave up 1 base; unmatched junction bases: 6. The CDR3 is made up of 15 amino acids. CDR3 DNA: TGTGCCATCAGCTCCGGGACAGAGAGCAATCAGCCCCAGCATTTT. This encodes CAISSGTESNQPQHF.

The V call is TRBV28, the J call TRBJ2-7, with TRBD1 identical over 7 bases. The length of the CDR3 is 15 residues. Unmatched junction bases numbered 8, after V lost 6 bases and J lost 0 bases. Germline CDR1 is MDHEN and CDR2 is SYDVKM. The CDR3: CASRKGQTGSYEQYF. Here the CDR3 DNA reads TGTGCCAGCAGAAAGGGACAGACCGGCTCCTACGAGCAGTACTTC.

V gene TRBV6-5 combines with J gene TRBJ1-5; TRBD1 matches at 7 bases. CDR3 length: 13 amino acids. The V segment lost 2 bases and the J segment 5 bases; nucleotides outside the gene matches: 0. Germline V gene data show CDR1 as MNHEY and CDR2 as SVGAGI. The CDR3 DNA reads TGTGCCAGCAGTTACGACAGGGATCAGCCCCAGCATTTT. It specifies CASSYDRDQPQHF.

V is TRBV4-1 and J is TRBJ2-1; TRBD1 agrees at 8 bases. CDR1 and CDR2 (germline): MGHRA, YSYEKL. V lost 1 base to trimming and J lost 6 bases; unmatched junction nucleotides: 11. CDR3 length equals 17 residues. In DNA form, the CDR3 reads TGCGCCAGCAGCCAAGGTCGTAGTCGGGACAGGTCCAATGAGCAGTTCTTC. The encoded protein is CASSQGRSRDRSNEQFF.

The chain couples TRBV2 to TRBJ2-6; D might be TRBD1 or TRBD2, each matching 6 bases. V shed 6 bases and J shed 0 bases, with 18 bases lying between them. Germline lookup yields CDR1 SNHLY and CDR2 FYNNEI. The CDR3 is made up of 18 amino acids. CDR3 sequence: CASSLLGGTSSGANVLTF. Written as DNA, the CDR3 is TGTGCCAGCAGCCTGCTGGGGGGCACGAGCTCTGGGGCCAACGTCCTGACTTTC.

This clone was seen a single time. V gene TRBV11-2 combines with J gene TRBJ1-1; perhaps TRBD1 as D (5 bases). Looked up from germline, CDR1 is SGHAT and CDR2 is FQNNGV. The length of the CDR3 is 18 residues. Trimming pared 1 base from V and 4 bases from J, leaving 22 bases between. CDR3 in DNA: TGTGCCAGCAGCTTAGTCTTACGAACCGGGACGATGGGCACTGAAGCTTTCTTT. Its protein product is CASSLVLRTGTMGTEAFF.

This chain links TRBV27 with TRBJ1-1; maybe TRBD1 (5 bases). The V end lost 5 bases, the J end lost 4 bases, and 14 bases lay between the germline ends. The CDR3 spans 14 residues. Germline loops: CDR1 MNHEY, CDR2 SMNVEV (reference sequence). The CDR3 nucleotides read TGTGCCAGCAGTCTTGGCGGGGGAGGCACTGAAGCTTTCTTT. This gives the protein CASSLGGGGTEAFF.

The chain is built from TRBV5-4 and TRBJ2-3; tentative D call: TRBD2 (6 bases). Germline V gene sequence: CDR1 SGHNT, CDR2 YYREEE (reference sequence). V lost 0 bases and J lost 0, with 17 bases in between. The CDR3 contains 18 residues. Here the CDR3 DNA reads TGTGCCAGCAGCTTGGATGCGGGACGGTCCCTTAGCACAGATACGCAGTATTTT. Translation: CASSLDAGRSLSTDTQYF.

This clone has only a few counts. This sequence joins TRBV29-1 and TRBJ1-1; D call uncertain. The germline CDR1 and CDR2 sequences are SQVTM and ANQGSEA. V lost 4 bases and J 5 bases, leaving 17 bases between the germline ends. There are 14 residues in the CDR3. The CDR3: CSVVGRTPGTEAFF. The CDR3 bases are TGCAGCGTTGTGGGTCGGACGCCGGGGACTGAAGCTTTCTTT.

This clone was picked up a small number of times. The chain uses TRBV2 and TRBJ1-1; D is ambiguous. V lost 7 bases, J lost 1 base, and 10 bases lay in between. The CDR3 sequence is 13 residues long. CDR1 is SNHLY, CDR2 FYNNEI, per germline. The CDR3 here is CASIITENTEAFF. In nucleotides, the CDR3 is TGTGCCAGCATAATTACAGAGAACACTGAAGCTTTCTTT.

CDR3 nucleotide sequence: TGTGCCATCAGTGAGAGCACAGGTGGGGAGACCCAGTACTTC. Amino acid sequence: CAISESTGGETQYF. The rearrangement joins TRBV10-3 to TRBJ2-5; tentatively, D is TRBD1 (5 bases). The ends were cut back, 2 bases at V and 5 bases at J, with 12 bases in the middle. The length of the CDR3 is 14 residues. CDR1 is ENHRY and CDR2 is SYGVKD in the germline V gene.

The chain couples TRBV30 to TRBJ1-2; TRBD1 matches 9 bases. The V and J ends lost 0 bases and 6 bases, in that order; junction bases with no gene match: 5. This CDR3 spans 14 amino acids. Germline CDR1 GTSNPN, CDR2 SVGIG (reference sequence). This chain's CDR3 is CAWSVRDRVNGYTF. DNA for the CDR3: TGTGCCTGGAGTGTACGGGACAGGGTGAATGGCTACACCTTC.

This clone occurred once. The genes are TRBV4-1 and TRBJ2-3, with TRBD2 matching 10 bases. Per germline, CDR1 MGHRA and CDR2 YSYEKL. This CDR3 has 17 residues. J lost 3 bases, V lost 7 bases, and 13 bases had no gene match. The CDR3 nucleotides are TGCGCCAGCACCCACCGCACAAGCGGGAGGGGGACAGATACGCAGTATTTT. Translating it yields CASTHRTSGRGTDTQYF.

This clone has only one observation. V gene TRBV7-9 combines with J gene TRBJ1-5, with D uncertain. CDR1 SEHNR and CDR2 FQNEAQ come from the germline V gene (reference sequence). The V end lost 5 bases, the J end lost 2 bases, and 13 bases lay between the germline ends. This CDR3 is 15 amino acids long. The CDR3 nucleotides are TGTGCCAGCAGCAGGGCCGGGCGGGGCAATCAGCCCCAGCATTTT. It encodes CASSRAGRGNQPQHF.